This T cell receptor beta chain originates from a study of human T cells and chemical hapten exposure. Study in general: On around 2 cm by around 2 cm of upper inner arm skin, sensitization was performed with 2% DPC.

Looked up from germline, CDR1 is SGHRS and CDR2 is YFSETQ. V shed 0 bases and J 4 bases; nucleotides not matched to a gene: 0. The CDR3 consists of 13 residues. This clonotype came up many times. Specified time point: patch test 1, 2 weeks after DPC sensitization. Treatment specified: therapeutic diphenylcyclopropenone sensitization with weekly scalp DPC. In the source study's methods: Ranging from roughly 20,000 to 750,000, TCR counts per sample had a median value of around 90,000. A single record per CDR3 protein comes from TCRdb applying MiXCR to the RACE reads. It is TCRdb's table, rather than the study itself, that gives the V and J calls and clone size. This sample has 80,000 to 100,000 distinct CDR3 sequences, with under 15% found just once.

This TCR came from a woman aged 40 to 50 with alopecia areata. Some clones in this sample may be carry-over from other donors' samples. This chain links TRBV5-1 with TRBJ2-7; 8 bases match TRBD1. The source material was whole blood, sampled in connection with sensitization to the hapten diphenylcyclopropenone (DPC). The CDR3 sequence is CASSLGDRYEQYF. CDR3 nucleotides: TGCGCCAGCAGCTTGGGGGACAGGTACGAGCAGTACTTC.